These T cell receptor beta chains were read from a single sample in a study of Ad26.COV2.S vaccination and SARS-CoV-2 variants. Sequencing was performed with immunoSEQ multiplex PCR; in TCRdb, only in-frame clones are kept and a portion is missing. The sample shows about 400,000 clones, 89% of them seen only once. Sequencing was performed on peripheral blood, taken in a trial of Ad26.COV2.S vaccine versus placebo. The receptors originated from a person between 18 and 60 years old who received the Ad26.COV2.S COVID-19 vaccine or a placebo. The conserved cysteine and the conserved F or W are not part of the CDR3 here.

TRBV7-9	ASSLAGDEAF
TRBV20-1	SASSRTGREETQY
TRBV2	ASSEIWSSGSYEQY
TRBV5-6	ASSLGTGTEAF
TRBV28	ASSLSRGLNQPQH
TRBV24-1	ATSEPLGRVDTGELF
TRBV29-1	SVVPLAGRGNEQF
TRBV10-3	AIRLREENTGELF
TRBV5-4	ASRGAQDTQY
TRBV5-4	ASSSRDNVLT
TRBV20-1	SASYNEQF
TRBV7-3	ASSLMGTGTDTQY